This T cell receptor (beta chain) appears in the sequencing data of a study of shared clonotypes between healthy human individuals. Whole-study results and caveats: Read depth was anticipated to influence clonotype sharing among donors.

With regard to this clone: Its matching antigen is unknown.

At the deep level, the assay was run. Sequenced by immunoSEQ multiplex PCR; TCRdb stores in-frame clones only, minus some. This table holds fewer than 650,000 clones, 70% to 80% found once. This CDR3 contains 14 residues. From germline, CDR1 is SGHDT and CDR2 YYEEEE. Trimming cost V 1 base and J 2 bases, with 6 bases left between them. This sequence originates from a woman in her thirties or forties in good health. Some clones in this sample may be carry-over from other donors' samples. Sequences were obtained from PBMCs. The chain recombines TRBV5-6 with TRBJ1-4; D remains ambiguous. DNA for the CDR3: TGTGCCAGCAGCTTGCGAGGGACTAATGAAAAACTGTTTTTT. Encoded protein: CASSLRGTNEKLFF.